The 28 T cell receptor beta chains given below trace back to one sample, sequenced in a study of CD8 T cells in ankylosing spondylitis. Overall study findings and caveats: Seemingly characteristic of ankylosing spondylitis blood was a TCR beta motif consisting of under 10 highly homologous variants.

The antigens these receptors bind are not known. One entry per CDR3 protein, called by TCRdb with MiXCR from the 5' RACE reads. The sample has about 540,000 distinct CDR3 sequences; 10% to 15% are singletons. The sequenced sample consisted of blood, either unsorted or a sorted T cell fraction (not recorded which). These TCRs come from a male donor with ankylosing spondylitis.

The chain couples TRBV23-1 to TRBJ1-2; D remains unclear. TRBV23-1 is given ORF status, its function remaining uncertain. The CDR3 has 13 amino acids. V lost 4 bases and J 7 bases, leaving 13 bases between the germline ends. CDR3 nucleotides: TGCGCCAGCAGTCTATTAGGGAGCGGTGGCTACACCTTC. It encodes CASSLLGSGGYTF.

This clonotype was observed at least ten times. V usage is TRBV29-1 and J usage is TRBJ2-1, with 7 bases lining up with TRBD1. After removal of 2 bases from V and 5 bases from J, the junction contained 6 bases not matched to a gene. Germline CDR1 and CDR2: SQVTM and ANQGSEA. The CDR3 has 14 amino acids. CDR3 in amino acids: CSVERGQSHNEQFF. The CDR3 nucleotides read TGCAGCGTTGAAAGGGGACAGTCCCACAATGAGCAGTTCTTC.

The chain employs TRBV5-6 and TRBJ2-1, with D unresolved. The CDR3 length is 13 residues. The ends were cut back, 4 bases at V and 7 bases at J, with 12 bases in the middle. Germline lookup yields CDR1 SGHDT and CDR2 YYEEEE. CDR3 sequence: CASSGVLGNEQFF. The CDR3 coding sequence is TGTGCCAGCAGCGGAGTTTTAGGGAATGAGCAGTTCTTC.

This clonotype was seen a few times. No conserved phenylalanine or tryptophan is present at the end of the CDR3, so a read error is the likely explanation. It is unclear where the CDR3 begins or ends on the DNA, so no DNA is shown, and the CDR3 is as TCRdb lists it. This chain connects TRBV6-1 to TRBJ1-1. Germline loops: CDR1 MNHNS, CDR2 SASEGT. The CDR3 is 12 residues long, ends included. The CDR3 loop is CASNGRESLTSP.

This clonotype was counted ten times or more. The CDR3 is CASSFAGRETQYF. CDR3 bases: TGTGCCAGCAGCTTCGCGGGACGGGAGACCCAGTACTTC. This chain joins TRBV7-8 and TRBJ2-5, with D perhaps matching TRBD2 (6 bases). There are 13 residues in the CDR3. Deletions cut 3 bases from V and 5 bases from J, with 10 bases between. Germline lookup yields CDR1 SGHVS and CDR2 FQNEAQ.

This clonotype was seen at least ten times. The rearrangement joins TRBV29-1 to TRBJ2-5; a weak D match, TRBD1 (7 bases). The length of the CDR3 is 13 residues. Germline V lookup: CDR1 SQVTM, CDR2 ANQGSEA. V was shortened by 7 bases and J by 0 bases, with 12 bases between the two germline ends. DNA of the CDR3: TGCAGCGGTCGCGGGACAGACCAAGAGACCCAGTACTTC. Translating it yields CSGRGTDQETQYF.

This clonotype was detected a few times. This rearrangement joins TRBV4-2 to TRBJ2-1, with D hard to call. The CDR3 has 14 residues. Germline CDR1 is LGHNA and CDR2 is YNFKEQ. Trimming cost V 4 bases and J 2 bases, with 9 bases left between them. CDR3 bases: TGTGCCAGCAGCCGTTCGTCTACCTACAATGAGCAGTTCTTC. Translation gives CASSRSSTYNEQFF.

The table lists this clonotype with a few counts. The chain has TRBV25-1 and TRBJ1-1; D is possibly TRBD1 (5 bases). Trimming left V 1 base short and J 3 bases short, with 9 bases between. Germline V gene sequence: CDR1 MGHDK, CDR2 SYGVNS. CDR3 length: 14 amino acids. CDR3 DNA: TGTGCCAGCAGTGAATCCCTCAGGGACACTGAAGCTTTCTTT. Protein: CASSESLRDTEAFF.

The chain recombines TRBV2 with TRBJ1-4; D gene ambiguous. V lost 4 bases and J lost 8, with 11 bases in between. Germline V CDR1 and CDR2: SNHLY, FYNNEI. CDR3 length: 13 amino acids. This chain's CDR3 is CASSVETREKLFF. The CDR3 bases are TGTGCCAGCAGTGTTGAAACAAGAGAAAAACTGTTTTTT.

The chain joins TRBV6-1 to TRBJ2-3; D gene uncertain. From germline, CDR1 is MNHNS and CDR2 SASEGT. The CDR3 loop spans 14 amino acids. Trimming removed 6 bases from V and 5 bases from J, with 15 bases in between. CDR3 nucleotides: TGTGCCAGCAGACGCCTCGCAGAGCAAGATACGCAGTATTTT. Amino acid sequence: CASRRLAEQDTQYF.

The CDR3 region is CASSFRRGLEEQFF. In nucleotides, the CDR3 is TGTGCCAGCAGTTTCCGAAGGGGGCTAGAGGAGCAGTTCTTC. The chain carries TRBV12-3 or TRBV12-4 and TRBJ2-1, with 7 bases fitting TRBD1. The V gene end was trimmed by 3 bases and the J gene end by 10 bases; junction bases not matched to a gene: 9. CDR3 length: 14 amino acids.

The chain uses TRBV20-1 and TRBJ2-3; TRBD2 matches 8 bases. The CDR3 is 15 amino acids. Germline V CDR1 and CDR2: DFQATT, SNEGSKA (reference sequence). V lost 5 bases, J lost 4 bases, and 11 bases stayed unmatched. CDR3: CSAGVSSGLSDTQYF. Here the CDR3 DNA reads TGCAGTGCTGGCGTGTCTAGCGGGTTATCAGATACGCAGTATTTT.

This clonotype was seen more than once but under ten times. V and J are TRBV20-1 and TRBJ2-1; 8 bases map to TRBD1. This CDR3 contains 13 residues. Germline CDR1 DFQATT, CDR2 SNEGSKA (reference sequence). The trim removed 3 bases at V and 8 bases at J, leaving 6 bases unmatched. CDR3: CSARNDRGYEQFF. For the CDR3, the DNA is TGCAGTGCTAGGAACGACAGGGGCTATGAGCAGTTCTTC.

This chain connects TRBV12-3 or TRBV12-4 to TRBJ1-1; weak D call: TRBD1 (5 bases). The CDR3 spans 14 residues. V lost 2 bases and J 4 bases, leaving 11 bases between the germline ends. In DNA form, the CDR3 reads TGTGCCAGCAGTTTAATGGGGCAGGGCACTGAAGCTTTCTTT. Its translation is CASSLMGQGTEAFF.

J is TRBJ2-7 and V is TRBV6-1; 12 nucleotides line up with TRBD2. With 3 bases clipped from V and 4 bases from J, the junction kept 7 bases outside the gene matches. Germline CDR1 and CDR2: MNHNS and SASEGT. The CDR3 loop spans 16 amino acids. CDR3 region: CASSDKLAGGPYEQYV. The CDR3 DNA reads TGTGCCAGCAGTGACAAACTAGCGGGAGGCCCTTACGAGCAGTACGTC.

The chain has TRBV19 and TRBJ2-2; 9 bases map to TRBD1. CDR1 is LNHDA, CDR2 SQIVND, per germline (reference sequence). Unmatched junction bases numbered 8, after V lost 7 bases and J lost 8 bases. This CDR3 region has 14 residues. The CDR3 sequence: CASNDRGVSGELFF. Written as DNA, the CDR3 is TGTGCCAGTAATGACAGGGGGGTCTCTGGGGAGCTGTTTTTT.

The chain carries TRBV7-8 and TRBJ2-1; 9 bases match TRBD2. Germline trimming cut 1 base from V and 5 bases from J; bases unmatched to any gene: 15. Germline assignment: CDR1 SGHVS and CDR2 FQNEAQ. This CDR3 region has 19 residues. The DNA for the CDR3 is TGTGCCAGCAGCTTAGTTAATCCTAGCGGGATGGGGGAACACAATGAGCAGTTCTTC. Protein: CASSLVNPSGMGEHNEQFF.

This sequence joins TRBV20-1 and TRBJ2-1, with a tentative D call TRBD2 (6 bases). Germline CDR1 is DFQATT and CDR2 is SNEGSKA (reference sequence). V lost 3 bases to trimming and J lost 10 bases, with 16 bases between them. The CDR3 is made up of 13 amino acids. This CDR3 is CSASKAGPLEQFF. Written as DNA, the CDR3 is TGCAGTGCTAGTAAAGCGGGTCCCTTGGAGCAGTTCTTC.

This clonotype occurred a few times. V gene TRBV18 combines with J gene TRBJ2-2, with D hard to call. Trimming shortened V by 8 bases and J by 1 base, and 11 bases separated the two germline ends. The CDR3 has 14 residues. In germline, CDR1 is KGHSH, CDR2 LQKENI. The CDR3 here is CASEALVNTGELFF. As DNA, the CDR3 is TGTGCCAGCGAAGCGCTAGTGAACACCGGGGAGCTGTTTTTT.

This clonotype was picked up many times. V usage is TRBV12-3 or TRBV12-4 and J usage is TRBJ2-5, with D uncertain. V lost 5 bases, J lost 1 base, and 11 bases lay in between. The CDR3 runs to 14 residues. CDR3 protein: CASSPQWGQETQYF. The CDR3 bases are TGTGCCAGCAGTCCTCAATGGGGCCAAGAGACCCAGTACTTC.

This chain joins TRBV10-3 and TRBJ1-1; D not certain. Trimming stripped 0 bases from V and 1 base from J, with 9 bases between. The CDR3 covers 15 residues. CDR1 is ENHRY and CDR2 is SYGVKD in the germline V gene. DNA for the CDR3: TGTGCCATCAGTGAGTCGACTCGCGGGAACACTGAAGCTTTCTTT. Translating it yields CAISESTRGNTEAFF.

This clonotype has more than one count but fewer than ten. The rearrangement joins TRBV7-9 to TRBJ1-2; D gene ambiguous. This CDR3 has 13 amino acids. CDR1 is SEHNR and CDR2 is FQNEAQ in the germline V gene (reference sequence). The V and J ends lost 5 bases and 1 base respectively, with 8 bases between them. The CDR3: CASSLTDNYGYTF. CDR3 DNA sequence: TGTGCCAGCAGCCTAACCGATAACTATGGCTACACCTTC.

V is TRBV4-1 and J is TRBJ1-2; D remains unclear. In germline, CDR1 is MGHRA, CDR2 YSYEKL. V lost 4 bases to trimming and J lost 4 bases, with 22 bases between them. The CDR3 length is 17 residues. CDR3 in DNA: TGCGCCAGCAGCCGAGGAGGTTCTATACCTGGGATCTATGGCTACACCTTC. It encodes CASSRGGSIPGIYGYTF.

In its sample, this clonotype was seen a few times. The CDR3 nucleotides read TGTGCCAGCAGTTTATTAGCAAAACTGAACACCGGGGAGCTGTTTTTT. Protein: CASSLLAKLNTGELFF. The genes are TRBV27 and TRBJ2-2; D unresolved. Between the trimmed V and J ends, which lost 1 base and 1 base, there was a span of 10 bases. The germline V gene has CDR1 MNHEY and CDR2 SMNVEV (reference sequence). The CDR3 runs 16 residues.

This rearrangement joins TRBV28 to TRBJ2-1, with 7 bases that match TRBD2. The V gene end was trimmed by 4 bases and the J gene end by 4 bases; junction bases not matched to a gene: 7. Germline CDR1 is MDHEN and CDR2 is SYDVKM. The CDR3 has 15 amino acids. Here the CDR3 reads CASSSLSGGYNEQFF. For the CDR3, the DNA is TGTGCCAGCAGTTCACTGTCGGGAGGTTACAATGAGCAGTTCTTC.

The chain carries TRBV2 and TRBJ2-6; the D is unclear. From germline, CDR1 is SNHLY and CDR2 FYNNEI. This CDR3 is 16 amino acids long. Trimming removed 2 bases at V and 1 base at J, with 9 bases between. The CDR3 DNA is TGTGCCAGCAGTGAAAGGTGGGGTTCTGGGGCCAACGTCCTGACTTTC. Translating it yields CASSERWGSGANVLTF.

J is TRBJ2-1 and V is TRBV9, with D unresolved. V lost 0 bases and J lost 6, with 10 bases in between. The CDR3 length is 14 residues. CDR1 is SGDLS and CDR2 is YYNGEE in the germline V gene. The CDR3 reads CASSVGRLANEQFF. The DNA of the CDR3 is TGTGCCAGCAGCGTAGGACGTTTGGCCAATGAGCAGTTCTTC.

This chain uses TRBV7-8 with TRBJ2-2; tentative D call: TRBD2 (5 bases). This CDR3 spans 16 amino acids. Germline CDR1 reads SGHVS; CDR2 reads FQNEAQ. V lost 3 bases and J lost 6, with 17 bases in between. The CDR3 sequence is CASSFSVSVRAGELFF. For the CDR3, the DNA is TGTGCCAGCAGCTTTAGCGTCTCGGTCCGCGCCGGGGAGCTGTTTTTT.